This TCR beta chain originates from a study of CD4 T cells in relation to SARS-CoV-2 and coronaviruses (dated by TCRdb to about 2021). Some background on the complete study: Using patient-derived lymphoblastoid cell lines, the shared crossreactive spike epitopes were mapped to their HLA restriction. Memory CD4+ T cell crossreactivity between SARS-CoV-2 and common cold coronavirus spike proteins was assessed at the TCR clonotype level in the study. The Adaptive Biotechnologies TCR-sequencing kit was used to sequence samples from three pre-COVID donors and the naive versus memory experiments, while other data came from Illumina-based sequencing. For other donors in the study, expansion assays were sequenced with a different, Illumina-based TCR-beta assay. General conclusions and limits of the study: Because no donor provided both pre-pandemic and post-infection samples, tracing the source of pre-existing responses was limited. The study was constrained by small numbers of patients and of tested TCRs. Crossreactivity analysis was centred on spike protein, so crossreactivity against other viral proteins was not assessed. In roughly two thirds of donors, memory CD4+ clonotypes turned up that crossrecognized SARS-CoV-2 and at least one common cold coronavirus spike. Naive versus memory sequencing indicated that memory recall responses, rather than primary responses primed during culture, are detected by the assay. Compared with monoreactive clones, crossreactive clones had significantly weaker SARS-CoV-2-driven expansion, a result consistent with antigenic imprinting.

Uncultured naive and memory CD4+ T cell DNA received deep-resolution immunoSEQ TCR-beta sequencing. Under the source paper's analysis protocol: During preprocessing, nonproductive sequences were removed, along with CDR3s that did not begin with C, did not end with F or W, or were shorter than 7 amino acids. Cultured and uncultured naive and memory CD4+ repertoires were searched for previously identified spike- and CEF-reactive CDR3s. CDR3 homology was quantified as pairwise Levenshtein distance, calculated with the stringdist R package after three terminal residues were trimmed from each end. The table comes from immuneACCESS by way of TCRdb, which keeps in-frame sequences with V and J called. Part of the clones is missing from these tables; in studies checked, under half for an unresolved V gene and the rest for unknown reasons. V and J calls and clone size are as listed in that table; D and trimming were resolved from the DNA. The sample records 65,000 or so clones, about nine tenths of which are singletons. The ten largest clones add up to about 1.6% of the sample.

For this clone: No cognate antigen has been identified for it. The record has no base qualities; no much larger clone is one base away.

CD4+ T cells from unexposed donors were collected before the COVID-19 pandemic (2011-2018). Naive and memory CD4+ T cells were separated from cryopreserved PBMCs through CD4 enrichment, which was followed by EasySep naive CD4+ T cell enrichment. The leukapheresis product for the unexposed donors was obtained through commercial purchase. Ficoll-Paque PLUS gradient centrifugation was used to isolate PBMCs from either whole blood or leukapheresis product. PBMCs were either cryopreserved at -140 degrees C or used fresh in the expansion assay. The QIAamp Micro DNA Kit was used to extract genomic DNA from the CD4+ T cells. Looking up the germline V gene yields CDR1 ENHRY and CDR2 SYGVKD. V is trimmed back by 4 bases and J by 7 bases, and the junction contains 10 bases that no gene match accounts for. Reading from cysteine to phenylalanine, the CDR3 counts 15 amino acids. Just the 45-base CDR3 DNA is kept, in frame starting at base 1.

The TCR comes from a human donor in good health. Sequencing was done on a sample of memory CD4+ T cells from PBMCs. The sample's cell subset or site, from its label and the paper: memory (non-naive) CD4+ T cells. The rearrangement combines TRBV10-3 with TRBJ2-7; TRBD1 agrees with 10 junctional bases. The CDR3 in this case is CAISGGWTGGGEQYF. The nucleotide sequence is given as TGTGCCATCAGTGGGGGGTGGACAGGGGGAGGGGAGCAGTACTTC.